Shown below are 11 T cell receptor beta chains from a single sample sequenced in a study of T cell responses to AZD1222 COVID-19 vaccine. The table came from immunoSEQ multiplex PCR; TCRdb's copy has only in-frame clones and leaves some out. Among around 110,000 clones listed, around 90% were seen once. Specimen: peripheral blood, collected on day 0 of AZD1222 vaccination. The receptors were sampled from an adult in good health.

In its sample, this clone was seen once. This chain uses TRBV6-2 or TRBV6-3 with TRBJ1-2; D ambiguous. V lost 0 bases, J lost 6 bases, and 8 bases lay in between. The CDR3 has 13 amino acids. Per the germline V gene, CDR1 is MNHEY and CDR2 is SVGEGT. The CDR3 DNA follows: TGTGCCAGCAGTTACTCCCAGACTCATGGCTACACCTTC. Its translation: CASSYSQTHGYTF.

To note about this clone: The identical CDR3 is also encoded by other nucleotide sequences in the sample. The rearrangement uses TRBV19 and TRBJ1-4; D is possibly TRBD1 (5 bases). CDR1 is LNHDA, CDR2 SQIVND, per germline (reference sequence). Trimming removed 3 bases at V and 5 bases at J, with 10 bases between. The CDR3 spans 14 residues. CDR3 in amino acids: CASSMGQANEKLFF. DNA for the CDR3: TGTGCCAGTAGTATGGGGCAGGCAAATGAAAAACTGTTTTTT. Based on the CDR3 plus reference TRBV19 and TRBJ1-4, the full variable domain is DGGITQSPKYLFRKEGQNVTLSCEQNLNHDAMYWYRQDPGQGLRLIYYSQIVNDFQKGDIAEGYSVSREKKESFPLTVTSAQKNPTAFYLCASSMGQANEKLFFGSGTQLSVL.

The chain carries TRBV3-1 (or the pseudogene TRBV3-2) and TRBJ2-5, with 7 bases identical to TRBD2. V was clipped by 4 bases and J by 3 bases; unmatched bases: 5. The CDR3 has 14 amino acids. Germline V gene data show CDR1 as LGHDT and CDR2 as YNNKEL (reference sequence). The CDR3 region has the DNA TGTGCCAGCAGCCGACGGACTAGAAAAGAGACCCAGTACTTC. Translating gives CASSRRTRKETQYF.

V gene TRBV9 combines with J gene TRBJ1-6; 8 positions match TRBD1. V lost 4 bases to trimming and J lost 7 bases; unmatched junction nucleotides: 4. Germline CDR1 reads SGDLS; CDR2 reads YYNGEE. The length of the CDR3 is 14 residues. CDR3 sequence: CASSSRTGNSPLHF. The CDR3, as DNA: TGTGCCAGCAGCTCTCGGACAGGGAATTCACCCCTCCACTTT.

This clone was seen a single time. The CDR3 region has the DNA TGTGCCAGCAGGGGGGACTGGGCTAGCACAGATACGCAGTATTTT. This sequence encodes CASRGDWASTDTQYF. The V and J genes are TRBV6-5 and TRBJ2-3, with D perhaps matching TRBD2 (6 bases). This CDR3 is built from 15 residues. Germline V CDR1 and CDR2: MNHEY, SVGAGI. Deletions cut 6 bases from V and 0 bases from J, with 13 bases between.

The CDR3 loop is CASSLALISNTYEQYF. CDR3 in DNA: TGTGCCAGCAGCTTAGCTCTTATTAGCAACACCTACGAGCAGTACTTC. The gene calls are TRBV7-9 and TRBJ2-7, with D uncertain. The V gene's germline CDR1 is SEHNR and CDR2 FQNEAQ (reference sequence). With 0 bases removed from V and 2 bases from J, the gap between germline ends came to 14 bases. The CDR3 loop spans 16 amino acids.

In this sample, this clone turned up a few times. The rearrangement joins TRBV4-3 to TRBJ1-5; 10 nucleotides align to TRBD1. The CDR3 loop spans 15 amino acids. V trimming: 3 bases; J trimming: 2 bases; junction bases outside the gene matches: 1. The germline V gene has CDR1 LGHNA and CDR2 YSLEER. CDR3: CASSHGTGGNQPQHF. As DNA, the CDR3 is TGCGCCAGCAGCCACGGGACAGGGGGCAATCAGCCCCAGCATTTT.

This clone has only a few counts. The chain recombines TRBV7-3 with TRBJ1-2, with 10 bases aligning to TRBD1. There are 17 residues in the CDR3. Germline V gene lookup returns CDR1 SGHTA and CDR2 FQGTGA. J lost 5 bases, V lost 5 bases, and 14 bases had no gene match. The CDR3 reads CASSPGTGDPVWYGYTF. CDR3 DNA sequence: TGTGCCAGCAGCCCGGGGACAGGGGATCCGGTTTGGTATGGCTACACCTTC.

The chain combines TRBV4-3 with TRBJ1-1; the D gene is possibly TRBD1 (6 bases). The CDR3 runs to 17 residues. The germline CDR1 and CDR2 sequences are LGHNA and YSLEER. Trimming left V 1 base short and J 3 bases short, with 18 bases between. DNA for the CDR3: TGCGCCAGCAGCCAAGTGAGCGGGGACAATTATTACACTGAAGCTTTCTTT. Translated, it gives CASSQVSGDNYYTEAFF.

The V call is TRBV27, the J call TRBJ1-4; TRBD1 matches at 10 bases. CDR1 and CDR2 from the germline V gene are MNHEY and SMNVEV (reference sequence). J lost 4 bases, V lost 5 bases, and 10 bases had no gene match. The length of the CDR3 is 17 residues. CDR3 nucleotide sequence: TGTGCCAGCAGTCCGGGGACAGGGGAGAGTAATAATGAAAAACTGTTTTTT. This codes for CASSPGTGESNNEKLFF.

In this sample, this clone turned up a few times. The CDR3 spells CASSRDRGMANYGYTF. The CDR3 coding sequence is TGTGCCAGCAGCCGGGACAGGGGGATGGCTAACTATGGCTACACCTTC. The chain joins TRBV7-2 to TRBJ1-2, with TRBD1 matching over 11 bases. The CDR3 is 16 amino acids. Trimming at V came to 5 bases and at J to 0 bases, leaving 5 bases not matched to a gene. CDR1 SGHTA and CDR2 FQGNSA come from the germline V gene.